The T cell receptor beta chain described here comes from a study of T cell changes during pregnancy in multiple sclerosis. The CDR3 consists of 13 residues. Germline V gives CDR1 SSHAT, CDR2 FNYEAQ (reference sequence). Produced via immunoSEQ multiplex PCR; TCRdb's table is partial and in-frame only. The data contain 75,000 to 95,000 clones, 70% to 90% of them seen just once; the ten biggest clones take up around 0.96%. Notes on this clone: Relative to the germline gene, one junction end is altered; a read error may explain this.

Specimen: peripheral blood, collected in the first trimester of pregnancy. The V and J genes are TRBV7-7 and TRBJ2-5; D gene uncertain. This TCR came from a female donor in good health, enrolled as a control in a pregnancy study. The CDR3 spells CASSRDNQETQYF. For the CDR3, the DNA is TGTGCTAGCAGCCGTGACAACCAAGAGACCCAGTACTTC.